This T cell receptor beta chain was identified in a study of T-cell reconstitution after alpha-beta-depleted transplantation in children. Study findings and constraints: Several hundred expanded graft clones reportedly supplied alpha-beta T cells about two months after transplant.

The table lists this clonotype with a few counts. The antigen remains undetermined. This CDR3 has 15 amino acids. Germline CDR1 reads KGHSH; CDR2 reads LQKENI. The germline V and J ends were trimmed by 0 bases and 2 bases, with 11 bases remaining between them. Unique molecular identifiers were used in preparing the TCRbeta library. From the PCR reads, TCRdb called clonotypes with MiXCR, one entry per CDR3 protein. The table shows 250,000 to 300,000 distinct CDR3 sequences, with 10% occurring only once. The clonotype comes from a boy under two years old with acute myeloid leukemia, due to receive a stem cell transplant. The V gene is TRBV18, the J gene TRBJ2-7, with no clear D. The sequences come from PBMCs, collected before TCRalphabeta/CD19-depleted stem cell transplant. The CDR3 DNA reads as TGTGCCAGCTCACCACCGCTCGCGGCTGCCTACGAGCAGTACTTC. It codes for CASSPPLAAAYEQYF.